These T cell receptor beta chains were read from a single sample in a study of CD8+CD57+ T cells in acquired aplastic anemia. Each CDR3 protein gets one entry after TCRdb re-called the reads with MiXCR. There are fewer than 85,000 distinct CDR3 sequences in the sample; just over 70% occur only once, and roughly 80% lies in the top ten. The specimen sequenced was sorted CD4+, CD8+, or CD8+CD57+ T cells (not recorded which) from PBMCs. The receptor set was obtained from a human donor with aplastic anemia. CDR3s leave out the opening cysteine and the closing phenylalanine or tryptophan.

V: TRBV15; J: TRBJ2-7; CDR3: ATSRDPGRAYEQY
V: TRBV11-2; J: TRBJ2-1; CDR3: ASSLDPKPYNEQF
V: TRBV20-1; J: TRBJ2-5; CDR3: SASIGLAEETQY
V: TRBV7-2; J: TRBJ2-7; CDR3: ASSSTGQYEQY
V: TRBV7-2; J: TRBJ1-6; CDR3: ASSLGPSPLH
V: TRBV12-3/TRBV12-4; J: TRBJ1-4; CDR3: ASSPGTYLEKLF
V: TRBV20-1; J: TRBJ1-6; CDR3: SAQGPFNSPLH
V: TRBV2; J: TRBJ2-3; CDR3: ASSGVGGGATDTQY
V: TRBV3-1; J: TRBJ2-5; CDR3: ASSQVGGAETQY
V: TRBV29-1; J: TRBJ2-1; CDR3: RVASGVRSEQF
V: TRBV7-6; J: TRBJ2-7; CDR3: ASSLGLAESEQY
V: TRBV10-2; J: TRBJ2-2; CDR3: ASRNPNVGELF
V: TRBV19; J: TRBJ2-1; CDR3: ASGDGVGTYNEQF
V: TRBV5-1; J: TRBJ2-3; CDR3: ASSLRGGTDTQY
V: TRBV29-1; J: TRBJ2-3; CDR3: SVGRVTDTQY
V: TRBV11-2; J: TRBJ2-1; CDR3: ASSSSGGAYNEQF
V: TRBV7-9; J: TRBJ1-2; CDR3: ASSSGGGGGYT
V: TRBV7-6; J: TRBJ1-1; CDR3: ASSLSSNTEAF
V: TRBV10-3; J: TRBJ2-7; CDR3: AISEGLAATYEQY
V: TRBV29-1; J: TRBJ2-3; CDR3: SVEGGGVDTQY